The 32 T cell receptor beta chains below were found in one sample sequenced in a study of T cells in Graves' hyperthyroidism and ophthalmopathy. Researchers amplified the TCR beta CDR3 regions from RNA transcripts. HTBI primers drove first-round RT-PCR of the TCR CDR3. TCRdb reprocessed the multiplex PCR reads with MiXCR, giving one entry per CDR3 protein. This table holds about 530,000 distinct CDR3 sequences, 15% to 20% found once. Sequencing was performed on blood. The source is a woman aged 18-30 years with Graves' ophthalmopathy.

This clonotype occurred many times. The rearrangement joins TRBV6-4 to TRBJ2-1, with TRBD2 matching over 15 bases. The CDR3 has 15 residues. The germline V gene has CDR1 MRHNA and CDR2 SNTAGT. With V trimmed by 5 bases and J by 8 bases, 4 bases remained unmatched. CDR3 in DNA: TGTGCCAGCAGTCGGACTAGCGGGGGGGTCGATGAGCAGTTCTTC. Protein: CASSRTSGGVDEQFF.

In this sample, this clonotype turned up many times. This chain joins TRBV2 and TRBJ1-1; D perhaps matches TRBD1 (6 bases). V was clipped by 7 bases and J by 2 bases, with 17 bases between them. The CDR3 consists of 15 residues. Germline V gene lookup returns CDR1 SNHLY and CDR2 FYNNEI. CDR3 sequence reads: CASITNRVLNTEAFF. In DNA form, the CDR3 reads TGTGCCAGCATCACCAACAGGGTTCTAAACACTGAAGCTTTCTTT.

This clonotype was observed many times. V gene TRBV27 combines with J gene TRBJ1-2, with a tentative D call TRBD1 (5 bases). Germline lookup yields CDR1 MNHEY and CDR2 SMNVEV (reference sequence). The V gene lost 5 bases and the J gene lost 4 bases, with 17 bases spanning the gap. This CDR3 comprises 15 residues. The CDR3 is CASSGWGPVAYGYTF. CDR3 nucleotides: TGTGCCAGCAGTGGTTGGGGACCTGTTGCCTATGGCTACACCTTC.

This clonotype occurred once. Just one base apart from a much larger clone, this may be a read error. The V call is TRBV28, the J call TRBJ1-1; 7 nucleotides match TRBD1. Germline V gives CDR1 MDHEN, CDR2 SYDVKM. This CDR3 has 15 residues. The DNA for the CDR3 is TGTGCCAGCAGCCTTACAGGGGAGAGGAACACTGAAACTTTCTTT. Amino acids: CASSLTGERNTETFF.

The chain uses TRBV28 and TRBJ1-2; 8 bases line up with TRBD1. V trimming: 7 bases; J trimming: 2 bases; junction bases outside the gene matches: 9. This CDR3 is 15 amino acids long. The germline gives CDR1 MDHEN, CDR2 SYDVKM. This CDR3 is CASNPQGEPNYGYTF. Here the CDR3 DNA reads TGTGCCAGCAACCCACAGGGGGAGCCCAACTATGGCTACACCTTC.

This clonotype was seen repeatedly, ten times or more. V gene TRBV27 combines with J gene TRBJ1-1; a possible D gene is TRBD1 (5 bases). Trimming pared 5 bases from V and 4 bases from J, leaving 14 bases between. Germline CDR1 reads MNHEY; CDR2 reads SMNVEV (reference sequence). CDR3 length: 14 residues. CDR3 nucleotides: TGTGCCAGCAGTGGGCAAGGGGCCGGCACTGAAGCTTTCTTT. Protein sequence: CASSGQGAGTEAFF.

This clonotype was picked up a small number of times. A much larger clone lies a single base off, so this may be a read error. J is TRBJ1-1 and V is TRBV7-9; D is possibly TRBD1 (6 bases). Looked up from germline, CDR1 is SEHNR and CDR2 is FQNEAQ (reference sequence). The length of the CDR3 is 14 residues. The ends were cut back, 5 bases at V and 1 base at J, with 11 bases in the middle. The CDR3 sequence: CASSQGHPNTEAFF. The DNA of the CDR3 is TGTGCCAGCAGCCAGGGACACCCGAACACTGAAGCTTTCTTT.

This chain joins TRBV12-3 or TRBV12-4 and TRBJ2-2; TRBD1 might be the D (5 bases). With 11 bases removed from V and 0 bases from J, the gap between germline ends came to 10 bases. This CDR3 region has 13 residues. In DNA form, the CDR3 reads TGTGCCTTCAGGGTCACGAACACCGGGGAGCTGTTTTTT. This codes for CAFRVTNTGELFF.

The chain couples TRBV5-1 to TRBJ2-7; 10 nucleotides align to TRBD1. Germline V gives CDR1 SGHRS, CDR2 YFSETQ. V was clipped by 3 bases and J by 3 bases; unmatched bases: 9. This CDR3 has 16 amino acids. In DNA, the CDR3 is TGCGCCAGCAGCTCACCGGGACAGGGGTTGGACTACGAGCAGTACTTC. It is translated as CASSSPGQGLDYEQYF.

The chain is built from TRBV6-1 and TRBJ2-7, with D tentatively TRBD1 (5 bases). Looked up from germline, CDR1 is MNHNS and CDR2 is SASEGT. With 6 bases removed from V and 3 bases from J, the gap between germline ends came to 15 bases. CDR3 length: 14 amino acids. The chain's CDR3 is CASSRPDSLYEQYF. CDR3 DNA sequence: TGTGCCAGCAGCCGCCCTGACAGCCTCTACGAGCAGTACTTC.

This clonotype was found many times. This rearrangement joins TRBV20-1 to TRBJ1-6; D is unresolved. The CDR3 has 14 amino acids. Germline-derived CDR1 and CDR2 are DFQATT and SNEGSKA (reference sequence). Trimming removed 1 base at V and 9 bases at J, with 13 bases between. CDR3 DNA sequence: TGCAGTGCTAGAGGTTCAAGGGAACCTTCACCCCTCCACTTT. Residues: CSARGSREPSPLHF.

This clonotype was picked up many times. The V gene is TRBV19, the J gene TRBJ1-1; D is unclear. Germline V CDR1 and CDR2: LNHDA, SQIVND (reference sequence). The CDR3 covers 18 residues. Trimming removed 9 bases at V and 1 base at J, with 27 bases between. The CDR3 loop is CASLPSGLTTRPNTEAFF. CDR3 nucleotides: TGTGCCAGCCTACCCTCGGGTCTAACTACCAGACCGAACACTGAAGCTTTCTTT.

The sample holds a few counts of this clonotype. The V and J genes are TRBV29-1 and TRBJ1-2; unclear D gene. Germline V lookup: CDR1 SQVTM, CDR2 ANQGSEA. V was clipped by 4 bases and J by 1 base, with 4 bases between them. The CDR3 is 11 residues long. In nucleotides, the CDR3 is TGCAGCGTTGCAGATAACTATGGCTACACCTTC. Translated: CSVADNYGYTF.

This clonotype occurred a few times. The V gene is TRBV6-1, the J gene TRBJ1-5; TRBD1 matches at 7 bases. The junction had 5 bases not matched to a gene; V was cut back by 6 bases and J by 0 bases. CDR1 is MNHNS, CDR2 SASEGT, per germline. The CDR3 has 15 amino acids. In nucleotides, the CDR3 is TGTGCCAGCAGACACGGGACAGCTAGCAATCAGCCCCAGCATTTT. It translates to CASRHGTASNQPQHF.

This clonotype was found a few times. This chain links TRBV28 with TRBJ2-5, with a tentative D call TRBD2 (5 bases). Germline CDR1 is MDHEN and CDR2 is SYDVKM. The V and J ends lost 2 bases and 5 bases respectively, with 12 bases between them. This CDR3 has 14 residues. The CDR3 bases are TGTGCCAGCAGTTTAATCTCGGGGAATGAGACCCAGTACTTC. This encodes CASSLISGNETQYF.

The J gene is TRBJ2-1, the V gene TRBV6-2 or TRBV6-3; 13 nucleotides agree with TRBD2. The germline V gene encodes CDR1 MNHEY and CDR2 SVGEGT. This CDR3 contains 16 residues. J lost 6 bases, V lost 6 bases, and 8 bases had no gene match. As DNA, the CDR3 is TGTGCCAGCAGGAGCGGGACTAGCGGGGCCGCCAATGAGCAGTTCTTC. Encoded protein: CASRSGTSGAANEQFF.

This clonotype occurred a few times. The chain carries TRBV19 and TRBJ1-5; 9 nucleotides agree with TRBD1. There are 14 residues in the CDR3. Germline CDR1 and CDR2: LNHDA and SQIVND (reference sequence). V shed 7 bases, J shed 6 bases, and the junction held 7 bases outside the gene matches. CDR3 amino acids: CASTLGQGAQPQHF. In nucleotides, the CDR3 is TGTGCCAGTACCCTGGGACAGGGCGCTCAGCCCCAGCATTTT.

This clonotype was observed at least ten times. The V call is TRBV5-1, the J call TRBJ1-2; D ambiguous. The CDR3 covers 16 residues. V lost 1 base and J lost 0, with 13 bases in between. Germline V gene lookup returns CDR1 SGHRS and CDR2 YFSETQ. CDR3 nucleotides: TGCGCCAGCAGCTTGACAGCAAGTCAAGCTAACTATGGCTACACCTTC. It codes for CASSLTASQANYGYTF.

The table lists this clonotype with many counts. The gene calls are TRBV28 and TRBJ2-1; D is unresolved. The germline V gene encodes CDR1 MDHEN and CDR2 SYDVKM. This CDR3 has 14 amino acids. With 8 bases removed from V and 0 bases from J, the gap between germline ends came to 11 bases. The DNA of the CDR3 is TGTGCCAGCTTGGCCGGTTACTCCTACAATGAGCAGTTCTTC. Translation: CASLAGYSYNEQFF.

This clonotype has at least ten counts. This sequence joins TRBV29-1 and TRBJ2-7, with D tentatively TRBD1 (6 bases). This CDR3 spans 13 amino acids. V lost 4 bases to trimming and J lost 3 bases, with 13 bases between them. CDR1 is SQVTM, CDR2 ANQGSEA, per germline. The CDR3 protein is CSVGRQVDYEQYF. Here the CDR3 DNA reads TGCAGCGTTGGTAGACAGGTGGACTACGAGCAGTACTTC.

This chain uses TRBV6-5 with TRBJ2-1; 8 bases agree with TRBD1. The trim removed 6 bases at V and 2 bases at J, leaving 6 bases unmatched. CDR1 is MNHEY, CDR2 SVGAGI, per germline. This CDR3 has 15 amino acids. The CDR3 loop reads CASSVVGQAYNEQFF. The CDR3 nucleotides read TGTGCCAGCAGCGTAGTGGGACAGGCCTACAATGAGCAGTTCTTC.

This clonotype was observed a handful of times. This chain links TRBV5-5 with TRBJ1-3; D is undetermined. The CDR3 length is 14 residues. Trimming took off 7 bases at V and 0 bases at J, with 11 bases between the two ends. Germline values: CDR1 SGHKS, CDR2 YYEKEE (reference sequence). The CDR3 is CASQRGSSGNTIYF. DNA of the CDR3: TGTGCCAGCCAACGAGGGTCCTCTGGAAACACCATATATTTT. Full variable domain (outside the CDR3, taken from reference TRBV5-5 and TRBJ1-3): DAGVTQSPTHLIKTRGQQVTLRCSPISGHKSVSWYQQVLGQGPQFIFQYYEKEERGRGNFPDRFSARQFPNYSSELNVNALLLGDSALYLCASQRGSSGNTIYFGEGSWLTVV.

This clonotype was seen repeatedly, ten times or more. The V and J genes are TRBV11-2 and TRBJ1-1, with 9 bases identical to TRBD1. The ends lost 2 bases at V and 10 bases at J; junction bases unmatched: 14. The CDR3 contains 16 residues. Germline CDR1 is SGHAT and CDR2 is FQNNGV. CDR3 sequence: CASSLRQGVGSLGAFF. Written as DNA, the CDR3 is TGTGCCAGCAGCTTAAGACAGGGGGTTGGTAGTCTTGGAGCTTTCTTT.

This clonotype was seen a handful of times. V and J are TRBV7-9 and TRBJ2-1; 7 bases are a match to TRBD2. There are 15 residues in the CDR3. The V gene end was trimmed by 5 bases and the J gene end by 6 bases; junction bases not matched to a gene: 10. CDR1 SEHNR and CDR2 FQNEAQ come from the germline V gene (reference sequence). CDR3 in amino acids: CASSAQGGSGNEQFF. The CDR3 DNA sequence: TGTGCCAGCAGCGCTCAGGGCGGGAGTGGCAATGAGCAGTTCTTC.

There are many counts of this clonotype. CDR3 residues: CASSTGARSGTEAFF. Written as DNA, the CDR3 is TGTGCCAGCAGCACGGGGGCACGGAGCGGCACTGAAGCTTTCTTT. The rearrangement joins TRBV11-2 to TRBJ1-1; TRBD1 might be the D (6 bases). The CDR3 is 15 residues long. Germline V gene lookup returns CDR1 SGHAT and CDR2 FQNNGV. With 5 bases removed from V and 4 bases from J, the gap between germline ends came to 17 bases.

This clonotype was seen more than once but under ten times. One base away lies a much larger clone, so this may be a sequencing read error. V and J are TRBV2 and TRBJ2-5, with D possibly being TRBD2 (5 bases). Germline V gene sequence: CDR1 SNHLY, CDR2 FYNNEI. The CDR3 runs 13 residues. Trimming took 1 base from V and 9 from J, leaving 12 bases between them. In nucleotides, the CDR3 is TGTGCCAGCAGTGAAGTTCTTGAGGAGGCCCAGTACTTC. Protein product: CASSEVLEEAQYF.

This clonotype was picked up many times. This chain uses TRBV7-2 with TRBJ2-3; D is unclear. There are 13 residues in the CDR3. In germline, CDR1 is SGHTA, CDR2 FQGNSA. Trimming left V 2 bases short and J 4 bases short, with 7 bases between. CDR3 bases: TGTGCCAGCAGCTTAAACGGCCCAGATACGCAGTATTTT. Its protein is CASSLNGPDTQYF. Together with reference TRBV7-2 and TRBJ2-3, the CDR3 gives the full variable domain: GAGVSQSPSNKVTEKGKDVELRCDPISGHTALYWYRQSLGQGLEFLIYFQGNSAPDKSGLPSDRFSAERTGGSVSTLTIQRTQQEDSAVYLCASSLNGPDTQYFGPGTRLTVL.

In its sample, this clonotype was seen a few times. This chain links TRBV5-1 with TRBJ1-2; the D gene is possibly TRBD1 (6 bases). Deletions cut 5 bases from V and 3 bases from J, with 11 bases between. CDR3 length: 13 amino acids. The germline V gene encodes CDR1 SGHRS and CDR2 YFSETQ. The CDR3: CASSRSGDYGYTF. The CDR3 nucleotides are TGCGCCAGCAGTAGGTCAGGGGACTATGGCTACACCTTC.

This clonotype was seen at least ten times. This rearrangement joins TRBV20-1 to TRBJ1-1, with 7 bases fitting TRBD1. From germline, CDR1 is DFQATT and CDR2 SNEGSKA (reference sequence). This CDR3 spans 15 amino acids. The V segment lost 1 base and the J segment 1 base; nucleotides outside the gene matches: 6. DNA of the CDR3: TGCAGTGCTAGAGTGAGGGGACAGAGGAACACTGAAGCTTTCTTT. Its protein product is CSARVRGQRNTEAFF.

This clonotype has a single count. V usage is TRBV7-2 and J usage is TRBJ2-1; D perhaps matches TRBD2 (7 bases). The CDR3 consists of 17 residues. Germline V lookup: CDR1 SGHTA, CDR2 FQGNSA. The germline V and J ends were trimmed by 3 bases and 0 bases, with 15 bases remaining between them. The CDR3 coding sequence is TGTGCCAGCAGCTTGAGGGGGGGGGGGAACTCCTACAATGAGCAGTTCTTC. Translating gives CASSLRGGGNSYNEQFF.

This clonotype was seen a few times. The chain combines TRBV12-5 with TRBJ2-7; D is unresolved. Germline CDR1 reads LGHNT; CDR2 reads FRNRAP. V was pared by 1 base and J by 4 bases, with 8 bases between. The CDR3 runs 13 residues. CDR3 nucleotide sequence: TGTGCTAGTGGTTTGGGCACCCCGTACGAGCAGTACTTC. It is translated as CASGLGTPYEQYF.

This clonotype was seen a few times. The gene calls are TRBV7-9 and TRBJ2-3; D might be TRBD1 or TRBD2, each matching 5 bases. This CDR3 contains 14 residues. The V end lost 5 bases, the J end lost 4 bases, and 13 bases lay between the germline ends. Germline V gene lookup returns CDR1 SEHNR and CDR2 FQNEAQ (reference sequence). CDR3 DNA sequence: TGTGCCAGCAGCCCTCGGGACCGAGCAGATACGCAGTATTTT. Amino acids: CASSPRDRADTQYF.